One and the same sample provided the 8 T cell receptor beta chains below, sequenced in a study of T cells in Graves' hyperthyroidism and ophthalmopathy. Amplification targeted TCR beta CDR3 regions from RNA transcripts. First-round RT-PCR of the TCR CDR3 relied on the HTBI primer set. TCRdb redid the calling of the multiplex PCR reads with MiXCR, one entry per CDR3 protein. The sample holds about 350,000 distinct CDR3 sequences, approximately 17% seen once. Sequencing was performed on blood. The receptor set was obtained from a woman aged 25 to 39 with Graves' hyperthyroidism that later progressed to Graves' ophthalmopathy.

This clonotype appeared a single time. This chain uses TRBV20-1 with TRBJ2-5; tentatively, D is TRBD2 (6 bases). V lost 6 bases and J 9 bases, leaving 17 bases between the germline ends. Germline V gene lookup returns CDR1 DFQATT and CDR2 SNEGSKA (reference sequence). The CDR3 has 12 residues. Here the CDR3 DNA reads TGCAGTGCCCGCAGGGAAAGCGGGTCCCAGTACTTC. Its translation is CSARRESGSQYF.

This clonotype was found many times. This chain uses TRBV18 with TRBJ1-2, with D tentatively TRBD1 (6 bases). This CDR3 contains 13 residues. The V and J ends lost 0 bases and 6 bases respectively, with 8 bases between them. Per germline, CDR1 KGHSH and CDR2 LQKENI. In nucleotides, the CDR3 is TGTGCCAGCTCACCACCGGGGGCAGATGGCTACACCTTC. Amino acids: CASSPPGADGYTF.

A few counts support this clonotype. This chain joins TRBV5-1 and TRBJ2-2, with D tentatively TRBD1 or TRBD2 (7 bases each). The V gene lost 4 bases and the J gene lost 0 bases, with 19 bases spanning the gap. This CDR3 has 18 amino acids. Germline CDR1 is SGHRS and CDR2 is YFSETQ. The CDR3 DNA follows: TGCGCCAGCAGCCCCGGGGACAGCGGGACTCCGAACACCGGGGAGCTGTTTTTT. This sequence encodes CASSPGDSGTPNTGELFF.

V is TRBV2 and J is TRBJ2-1; D remains unclear. Germline V gene data show CDR1 as SNHLY and CDR2 as FYNNEI. Between the trimmed V and J ends, which lost 3 bases and 0 bases, there was a span of 12 bases. The CDR3 totals 16 residues. The CDR3 DNA follows: TGTGCCAGCAGTGATCCTACCTCGAGCTCCTACAATGAGCAGTTCTTC. Translation gives CASSDPTSSSYNEQFF. The full variable domain, in which reference TRBV2 and TRBJ2-1 provide the parts outside the CDR3, is EPEVTQTPSHQVTQMGQEVILRCVPISNHLYFYWYRQILGQKVEFLVSFYNNEISEKSEIFDDQFSVERPDGSNFTLKIRSTKLEDSAMYFCASSDPTSSSYNEQFFGPGTRLTVL.

This clonotype was found many times. The V gene is TRBV27, the J gene TRBJ2-1; maybe TRBD2 (6 bases). CDR1 MNHEY and CDR2 SMNVEV come from the germline V gene (reference sequence). The germline V and J ends were trimmed by 6 bases and 3 bases, with 15 bases remaining between them. CDR3 size: 15 residues. The CDR3 DNA is TGTGCCAGCAGCCCGATAGCGGCACTCTACAATGAGCAGTTCTTC. Encoded protein: CASSPIAALYNEQFF.

There are many counts of this clonotype. This chain uses TRBV15 with TRBJ1-2; 7 bases fit TRBD1. V was pared by 4 bases and J by 6 bases, with 8 bases of the junction left unmatched. Germline values: CDR1 LNHNV, CDR2 YYDKDF (reference sequence). The CDR3 totals 14 residues. The CDR3 spells CATSKRDSRDGYTF. The CDR3 DNA is TGTGCCACCAGCAAACGGGACAGTAGAGATGGCTACACCTTC.

This clonotype showed up many times. The genes are TRBV27 and TRBJ1-2; D remains unclear. Germline lookup yields CDR1 MNHEY and CDR2 SMNVEV (reference sequence). This CDR3 is 15 amino acids long. Trimming removed 3 bases from V and 0 bases from J, with 11 bases in between. Written as DNA, the CDR3 is TGTGCCAGCAGTTTTTCGGCGACTACTAACTATGGCTACACCTTC. This encodes CASSFSATTNYGYTF.

The table lists this clonotype with many counts. The chain combines TRBV27 with TRBJ1-6; D might be TRBD1 (5 bases). This CDR3 spans 13 amino acids. Germline V gene data show CDR1 as MNHEY and CDR2 as SMNVEV (reference sequence). Trimming cost V 6 bases and J 9 bases, with 12 bases left between them. CDR3: CASRTPGTSPLHF. CDR3 DNA: TGTGCCAGCAGAACGCCGGGGACTTCACCCCTCCACTTT.